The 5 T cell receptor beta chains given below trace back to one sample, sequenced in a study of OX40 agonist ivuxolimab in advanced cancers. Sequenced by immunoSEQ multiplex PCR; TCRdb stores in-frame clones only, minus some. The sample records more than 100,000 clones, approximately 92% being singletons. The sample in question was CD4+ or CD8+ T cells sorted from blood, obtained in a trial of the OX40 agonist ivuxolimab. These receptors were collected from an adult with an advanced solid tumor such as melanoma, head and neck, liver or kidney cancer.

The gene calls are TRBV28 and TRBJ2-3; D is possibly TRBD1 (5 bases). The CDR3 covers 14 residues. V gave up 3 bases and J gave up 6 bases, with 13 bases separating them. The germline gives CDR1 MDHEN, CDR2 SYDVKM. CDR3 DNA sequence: TGTGCCAGCAGTTTTGCGCAGGGTAGGGATACGCAGTATTTT. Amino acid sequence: CASSFAQGRDTQYF.

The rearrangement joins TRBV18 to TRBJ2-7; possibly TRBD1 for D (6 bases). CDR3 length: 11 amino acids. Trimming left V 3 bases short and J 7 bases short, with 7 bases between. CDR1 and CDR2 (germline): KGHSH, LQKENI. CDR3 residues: CASSPDREQYF. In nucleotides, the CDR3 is TGTGCCAGCTCACCCGACAGGGAGCAGTACTTC.

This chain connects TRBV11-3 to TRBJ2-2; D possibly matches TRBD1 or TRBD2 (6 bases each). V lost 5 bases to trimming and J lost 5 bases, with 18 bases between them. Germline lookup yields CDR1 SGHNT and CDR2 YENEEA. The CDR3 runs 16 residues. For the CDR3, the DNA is TGTGCCAGCAGCCAGCGGAGGGGGGCGCGGACCGGGGAGCTGTTTTTT. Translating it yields CASSQRRGARTGELFF.

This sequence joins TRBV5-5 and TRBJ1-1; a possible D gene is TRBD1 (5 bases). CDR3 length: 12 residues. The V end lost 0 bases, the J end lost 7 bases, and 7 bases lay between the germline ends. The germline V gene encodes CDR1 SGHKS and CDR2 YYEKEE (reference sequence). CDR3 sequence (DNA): TGTGCCAGCAGCTTGGCACAGGTTGAAGCTTTCTTT. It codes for CASSLAQVEAFF. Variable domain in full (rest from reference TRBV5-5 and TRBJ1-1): DAGVTQSPTHLIKTRGQQVTLRCSPISGHKSVSWYQQVLGQGPQFIFQYYEKEERGRGNFPDRFSARQFPNYSSELNVNALLLGDSALYLCASSLAQVEAFFGQGTRLTVV.

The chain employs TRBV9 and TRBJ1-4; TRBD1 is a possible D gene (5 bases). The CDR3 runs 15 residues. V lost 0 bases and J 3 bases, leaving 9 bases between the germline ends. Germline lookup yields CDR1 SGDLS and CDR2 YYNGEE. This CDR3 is CASSVEGRSNEKLFF. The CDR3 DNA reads TGTGCCAGCAGCGTAGAGGGGCGCTCTAATGAAAAACTGTTTTTT.